Each of the 14 T cell receptor beta chains below was sequenced from the same sample in a study of identical twins. TCRdb fed the 5' RACE reads into MiXCR, producing one record per CDR3 protein. This table has 700,000 or so distinct CDR3 sequences, 21% appearing once. In addition, the sample was reused for a study of T cells expressing NK-cell markers.

The sample taken for sequencing was PBMCs. These receptors were obtained from a woman aged 18-29 years in good health.

This chain uses TRBV20-1 with TRBJ2-1; TRBD2 matches at 7 bases. Germline-derived CDR1 and CDR2 are DFQATT and SNEGSKA (reference sequence). The CDR3 has 16 residues. After removal of 1 base from V and 2 bases from J, the junction contained 8 bases not matched to a gene. The CDR3 loop reads CSARAAGTTAYNEQFF. The CDR3 DNA follows: TGCAGTGCTAGAGCCGCCGGGACTACAGCCTACAATGAGCAGTTCTTC.

The chain has TRBV12-3 or TRBV12-4 and TRBJ1-5; no definite D call. V was shortened by 5 bases and J by 3 bases, with 14 bases between the two germline ends. The length of the CDR3 is 15 residues. The DNA of the CDR3 is TGTGCCAGCAGTCCTTCGAGTACAATCAATCAGCCCCAGCATTTT. It yields the protein CASSPSSTINQPQHF.

This rearrangement joins TRBV10-1 to TRBJ2-7; D not certain. V shed 3 bases and J shed 2 bases, with 14 bases lying between them. There are 15 residues in the CDR3. The V gene's germline CDR1 is WNHNN and CDR2 SYGVQD (reference sequence). In DNA, the CDR3 is TGCGCCAGCAGTGATCCCCCAGACGCCACCTACGAGCAGTACTTC. Amino acid sequence: CASSDPPDATYEQYF.

This clonotype was picked up a small number of times. The chain uses TRBV6-1 and TRBJ1-2; the D gene is possibly TRBD1 (6 bases). Per the germline V gene, CDR1 is MNHNS and CDR2 is SASEGT. Deletions cut 5 bases from V and 8 bases from J, with 21 bases between. CDR3 length equals 15 residues. The chain's CDR3 is CASSMQVSGALGYTF. The CDR3 DNA sequence: TGTGCCAGCAGTATGCAGGTGTCAGGGGCCCTAGGCTACACCTTC.

The chain couples TRBV5-1 to TRBJ2-2; TRBD2 agrees at 12 bases. J was trimmed by 2 bases and V by 4 bases; bases with no gene match: 6. CDR1 is SGHRS, CDR2 YFSETQ, per germline. The CDR3 loop spans 17 amino acids. CDR3 residues: CASSPQTSGGNTGELFF. In DNA form, the CDR3 reads TGCGCCAGCAGCCCGCAGACTAGCGGGGGAAACACCGGGGAGCTGTTTTTT. The whole variable domain, remainder taken from reference TRBV5-1 and TRBJ2-2, is KAGVTQTPRYLIKTRGQQVTLSCSPISGHRSVSWYQQTPGQGLQFLFEYFSETQRNKGNFPGRFSGRQFSNSRSEMNVSTLELGDSALYLCASSPQTSGGNTGELFFGEGSRLTVL.

The V and J genes are TRBV4-3 and TRBJ2-1; D possibly uses TRBD1 or TRBD2 (6 bases each). V lost 1 base and J 7 bases, leaving 11 bases between the germline ends. CDR3 length: 14 residues. Germline V gene lookup returns CDR1 LGHNA and CDR2 YSLEER. DNA for the CDR3: TGCGCCAGCAGCCAAGTGAGAGGGGGGAATGAGCAGTTCTTC. Translated, it gives CASSQVRGGNEQFF.

This clonotype was found a few times. The V and J genes are TRBV6-2 or TRBV6-3 and TRBJ2-1, with 12 bases lining up with TRBD2. The germline gives CDR1 MNHEY, CDR2 SVGEGT. This CDR3 region has 15 residues. The V segment lost 6 bases and the J segment 10 bases; nucleotides outside the gene matches: 10. CDR3 sequence reads: CASSSTSGGIREQFF. The CDR3 DNA follows: TGTGCCAGCAGCTCGACTAGCGGGGGAATCAGGGAGCAGTTCTTC.

The chain recombines TRBV12-3 or TRBV12-4 with TRBJ2-3; TRBD1 might be the D (6 bases). The CDR3 is 14 amino acids. The ends were cut back, 9 bases at V and 9 bases at J, with 22 bases in the middle. This chain's CDR3 is CARGHRTYGRTQYF. The CDR3 nucleotides read TGTGCCAGGGGACATAGGACCTACGGCAGAACGCAGTATTTT.

The CDR3 sequence: CASSQSGGTQHF. Here the CDR3 DNA reads TGTGCCAGCAGCCAATCGGGGGGGACCCAGCATTTT. The rearrangement joins TRBV12-3 or TRBV12-4 to TRBJ1-5; possibly TRBD1 for D (5 bases). V was cut by 6 bases and J by 11 bases, with 14 bases left in between. The CDR3 has 12 residues.

This clonotype was seen more than once but under ten times. The V gene is TRBV27, the J gene TRBJ2-4; TRBD2 might be the D (5 bases). The ends were cut back, 4 bases at V and 9 bases at J, with 16 bases in the middle. This CDR3 spans 14 amino acids. Germline V gene lookup returns CDR1 MNHEY and CDR2 SMNVEV (reference sequence). The CDR3, as DNA: TGTGCCAGCAGTTCTGGAGGCCCCAACGGCATTCAGTACTTC. Protein: CASSSGGPNGIQYF.

This clonotype was recorded a few times. The chain carries TRBV7-6 and TRBJ2-7; tentatively, D is TRBD1 or TRBD2 (5 bases each). V lost 0 bases and J lost 4, with 16 bases in between. The V gene's germline CDR1 is SGHVS and CDR2 FNYEAQ. This CDR3 comprises 16 residues. The CDR3 bases are TGTGCCAGCAGCTTAGCAGAGGGGTATGGCGTTTACGAGCAGTACTTC. Translated, it gives CASSLAEGYGVYEQYF.

The chain uses TRBV10-3 and TRBJ1-2; tentatively, D is TRBD1 (5 bases). The CDR3 spans 13 residues. Germline values: CDR1 ENHRY, CDR2 SYGVKD. V was shortened by 6 bases and J by 7 bases, with 15 bases between the two germline ends. As DNA, the CDR3 is TGTGCCATCAGCCAGGGACTAGAGCTTGGCTACACCTTC. As protein: CAISQGLELGYTF.

This clonotype was counted many times. The J gene is TRBJ2-7, the V gene TRBV20-1, with 8 bases identical to TRBD1. The CDR3 runs to 12 residues. Germline CDR1 and CDR2: DFQATT and SNEGSKA (reference sequence). V lost 3 bases to trimming and J lost 6 bases; unmatched junction nucleotides: 4. CDR3 sequence reads: CSAREQGGEQYF. DNA for the CDR3: TGCAGTGCTAGGGAACAGGGGGGCGAGCAGTACTTC.

This chain connects TRBV27 to TRBJ2-5; D tentatively fits TRBD1 or TRBD2 (5 bases each). The length of the CDR3 is 15 residues. Germline V CDR1 and CDR2: MNHEY, SMNVEV (reference sequence). Trimming took off 0 bases at V and 5 bases at J, with 13 bases between the two ends. The CDR3 DNA sequence: TGTGCCAGCAGTTTATCGGCAGGGAGTTCGGAGACCCAGTACTTC. It encodes CASSLSAGSSETQYF.